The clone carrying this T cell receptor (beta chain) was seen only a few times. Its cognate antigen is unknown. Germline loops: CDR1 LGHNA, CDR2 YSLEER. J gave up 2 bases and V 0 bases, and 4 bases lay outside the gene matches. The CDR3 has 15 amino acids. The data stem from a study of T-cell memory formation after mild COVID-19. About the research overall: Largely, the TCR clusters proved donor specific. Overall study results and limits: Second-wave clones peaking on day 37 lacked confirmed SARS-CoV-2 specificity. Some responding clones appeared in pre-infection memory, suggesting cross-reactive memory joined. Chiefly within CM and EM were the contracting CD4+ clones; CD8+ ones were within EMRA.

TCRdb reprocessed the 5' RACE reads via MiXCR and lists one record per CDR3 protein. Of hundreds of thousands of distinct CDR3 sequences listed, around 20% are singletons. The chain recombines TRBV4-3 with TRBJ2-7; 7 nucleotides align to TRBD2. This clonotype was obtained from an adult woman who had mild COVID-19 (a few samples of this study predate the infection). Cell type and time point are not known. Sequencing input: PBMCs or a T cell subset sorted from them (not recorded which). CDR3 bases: TGCGCCAGCAGCCAAGATCTAGCGGCAACCTACGAGCAGTACTTC. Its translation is CASSQDLAATYEQYF.